This TCR beta chain was sequenced for a study of T cells after yellow fever vaccination. TCRdb fed the 5' RACE reads into MiXCR, producing one record per CDR3 protein. The repertoire holds under 250,000 distinct CDR3 sequences, with about 3% as singletons. This clonotype was counted ten times or more. This CDR3 region has 13 residues. V shed 0 bases and J shed 0 bases, with 3 bases lying between them. Per germline, CDR1 SGHNT and CDR2 YENEEA. This clonotype was sampled from a man younger than 30 who received the YFV17D yellow fever vaccine. Sequences were derived from CD4+ T cells sorted from PBMCs, sampled 10 days after the yellow fever booster vaccination. This chain connects TRBV11-3 to TRBJ2-7; no firm D call. The DNA of the CDR3 is TGTGCCAGCAGCTTAGACGGCTCCTACGAGCAGTACTTC. Amino acids: CASSLDGSYEQYF.